These 18 T cell receptor beta chains share one sample of origin, sequenced in a study of lymphopenia after photon versus proton radiotherapy. Profiled with immunoSEQ multiplex PCR; TCRdb holds only in-frame clones, not every one. The repertoire holds approximately 30,000 clones, with 94% as singletons. Sequenced material: peripheral blood, taken from a patient treated with photon-based radiotherapy. These receptor sequences come from a woman aged 50 to 60 with cholangiocarcinoma.

The chain links TRBV29-1 to TRBJ2-1; 14 bases are shared with TRBD2. Germline values: CDR1 SQVTM, CDR2 ANQGSEA. V lost 6 bases, J lost 2 bases, and 3 bases stayed unmatched. CDR3 length: 15 amino acids. The CDR3 region is CSVGLAGGAYNEQFF. The CDR3 bases are TGCAGCGTCGGACTAGCGGGGGGTGCCTACAATGAGCAGTTCTTC.

The V and J genes are TRBV29-1 and TRBJ1-2; 10 bases match TRBD1. This CDR3 comprises 14 residues. V dropped 7 bases and J dropped 3; count of bases not matched to a gene: 8. Germline CDR1 is SQVTM and CDR2 is ANQGSEA. CDR3 in DNA: TGCAGCGCGGGAACCGGGACAGGGGACTATGGCTACACCTTC. Its translation is CSAGTGTGDYGYTF.

This clone appeared a single time. The chain combines TRBV29-1 with TRBJ1-2; D might be TRBD1 (5 bases). Germline V lookup: CDR1 SQVTM, CDR2 ANQGSEA. CDR3 length equals 15 residues. V was shortened by 3 bases and J by 0 bases, with 14 bases between the two germline ends. CDR3 nucleotide sequence: TGCAGCGTTGAGGACCAGGGTCCCGCTAACTATGGCTACACCTTC. Amino acids: CSVEDQGPANYGYTF.

The CDR3 protein is CASQRGSAGPYEQYF. The CDR3 DNA sequence: TGTGCCAGCCAGAGGGGGTCGGCCGGTCCCTACGAGCAGTACTTC. J is TRBJ2-7 and V is TRBV18, with D tentatively TRBD1 (6 bases). This CDR3 region has 15 residues. In germline, CDR1 is KGHSH, CDR2 LQKENI. Trimming left V 8 bases short and J 2 bases short, with 19 bases between.

This chain connects TRBV7-2 to TRBJ2-2; TRBD1 is a possible D gene (6 bases). The CDR3 contains 14 residues. Trimming pared 1 base from V and 5 bases from J, leaving 8 bases between. Germline CDR1 SGHTA, CDR2 FQGNSA. CDR3 loop: CASSLVQGTGELFF. Written as DNA, the CDR3 is TGTGCCAGCAGCTTAGTGCAGGGGACCGGGGAGCTGTTTTTT.

This chain joins TRBV9 and TRBJ2-2; D unresolved. CDR1 and CDR2 from the germline V gene are SGDLS and YYNGEE. The V and J ends lost 1 base and 0 bases respectively, with 4 bases between them. This CDR3 is 14 amino acids long. CDR3 DNA sequence: TGTGCCAGCAGCGTATCTTCGAACACCGGGGAGCTGTTTTTT. Protein sequence: CASSVSSNTGELFF.

The chain uses TRBV7-6 and TRBJ2-5, with a tentative D call TRBD2 (5 bases). The CDR3 consists of 16 residues. Germline-derived CDR1 and CDR2 are SGHVS and FNYEAQ. V was cut by 4 bases and J by 7 bases, with 22 bases left in between. CDR3 nucleotides: TGTGCCAGCAGCTCACCTGGGGTGGGCAGAGAGGGGACCCAGTACTTC. This encodes CASSSPGVGREGTQYF.

V and J are TRBV7-2 and TRBJ2-5, with 8 bases fitting TRBD2. Germline V gene sequence: CDR1 SGHTA, CDR2 FQGNSA. The CDR3 totals 16 residues. Trimming at V came to 5 bases and at J to 4 bases, leaving 12 bases not matched to a gene. The CDR3 nucleotides read TGTGCCAGCAGCCCTGGTGGGACTAGGTGGGGAGAGACCCAGTACTTC. This codes for CASSPGGTRWGETQYF.

This chain uses TRBV29-1 with TRBJ2-3, with D possibly matching TRBD2 (5 bases). Trimming took off 6 bases at V and 4 bases at J, with 11 bases between the two ends. Per the germline V gene, CDR1 is SQVTM and CDR2 is ANQGSEA. The CDR3 totals 12 residues. The CDR3 sequence: CSVGVVSDTQYF. The CDR3 DNA reads TGCAGCGTGGGAGTAGTCTCAGATACGCAGTATTTT.

This sequence joins TRBV27 and TRBJ2-7, with TRBD1 matching 8 bases. Trimming at V came to 6 bases and at J to 5 bases, leaving 15 bases not matched to a gene. There are 16 residues in the CDR3. Germline CDR1 and CDR2: MNHEY and SMNVEV (reference sequence). The CDR3 region has the DNA TGTGCCAGCAGCCCCCGCCGGACAGGGACGGCGAACGAGCAGTACTTC. Encoded protein: CASSPRRTGTANEQYF.

The genes are TRBV7-2 and TRBJ2-1, with D possibly being TRBD1 (5 bases). Trimming stripped 2 bases from V and 12 bases from J, with 8 bases between. This CDR3 comprises 11 residues. From germline, CDR1 is SGHTA and CDR2 FQGNSA. CDR3 region: CASSLQGRQFF. CDR3 nucleotide sequence: TGTGCCAGCAGCTTACAGGGAAGGCAGTTCTTC. The variable domain in full, with the rest retrieved from reference TRBV7-2 and TRBJ2-1, is GAGVSQSPSNKVTEKGKDVELRCDPISGHTALYWYRQSLGQGLEFLIYFQGNSAPDKSGLPSDRFSAERTGGSVSTLTIQRTQQEDSAVYLCASSLQGRQFFGPGTRLTVL.

The V call is TRBV2, the J call TRBJ2-5; D remains unclear. Looked up from germline, CDR1 is SNHLY and CDR2 is FYNNEI. Between the trimmed V and J ends, which lost 6 bases and 11 bases, there was a span of 16 bases. The CDR3 totals 12 residues. The CDR3 DNA reads as TGTGCCAGCAGACAAAGAGAATTTTCGCAGTACTTC. Translated: CASRQREFSQYF. The whole variable domain, filled in from reference TRBV2 and TRBJ2-5, reads EPEVTQTPSHQVTQMGQEVILRCVPISNHLYFYWYRQILGQKVEFLVSFYNNEISEKSEIFDDQFSVERPDGSNFTLKIRSTKLEDSAMYFCASRQREFSQYFGPGTRLLVL.

The CDR3 here is CASSQLQGGPQHF. CDR3 in DNA: TGCGCCAGCAGCCAACTCCAGGGGGGGCCCCAGCATTTT. This chain connects TRBV4-3 to TRBJ1-5; TRBD1 matches at 7 bases. The CDR3 consists of 13 residues. The junction had 4 bases not matched to a gene; V was cut back by 2 bases and J by 9 bases. Per the germline V gene, CDR1 is LGHNA and CDR2 is YSLEER.

The rearrangement joins TRBV2 to TRBJ1-2; weak D call: TRBD1 (5 bases). The germline V gene encodes CDR1 SNHLY and CDR2 FYNNEI. V lost 5 bases and J 7 bases, leaving 11 bases between the germline ends. CDR3 size: 12 residues. This CDR3 is CASSMARGGYTF. CDR3 coding DNA: TGTGCCAGCAGTATGGCGAGGGGTGGCTACACCTTC. Looking up the rest from reference TRBV2 and TRBJ1-2 gives the full variable domain: EPEVTQTPSHQVTQMGQEVILRCVPISNHLYFYWYRQILGQKVEFLVSFYNNEISEKSEIFDDQFSVERPDGSNFTLKIRSTKLEDSAMYFCASSMARGGYTFGSGTRLTVV.

The genes are TRBV6-1 and TRBJ2-6, with D possibly matching TRBD1 (5 bases). The V gene lost 6 bases and the J gene lost 1 base, with 10 bases spanning the gap. The CDR3 loop spans 15 amino acids. CDR1 and CDR2 from the germline V gene are MNHNS and SASEGT. CDR3 region: CASSAQESGANVLTF. The CDR3 DNA is TGTGCCAGCAGCGCACAGGAATCTGGGGCCAACGTCCTGACTTTC.

This chain joins TRBV10-3 and TRBJ2-1; perhaps TRBD1 as D (5 bases). The CDR3 runs 15 residues. V lost 6 bases, J lost 0 bases, and 12 bases lay in between. Germline values: CDR1 ENHRY, CDR2 SYGVKD. The CDR3 DNA follows: TGTGCCATCAGGACACAGGAGAGCTCCTACAATGAGCAGTTCTTC. It yields the protein CAIRTQESSYNEQFF.

This clone was counted once. J is TRBJ2-1 and V is TRBV7-2; 7 bases align to TRBD2. The CDR3 has 15 amino acids. V shed 3 bases, J shed 6 bases, and the junction held 8 bases outside the gene matches. Germline V gives CDR1 SGHTA, CDR2 FQGNSA. This CDR3 is CASSFSDGRSNEQFF. CDR3 nucleotide sequence: TGTGCCAGCAGCTTCTCGGACGGGAGGTCCAATGAGCAGTTCTTC.

V gene TRBV28 combines with J gene TRBJ1-1; D gene uncertain. V dropped 6 bases and J dropped 9 bases, with 17 bases sitting between them. Per germline, CDR1 MDHEN and CDR2 SYDVKM. The CDR3 length is 13 residues. The CDR3 loop is CASRTRSQPQAFF. The CDR3 region has the DNA TGTGCCAGCAGGACGAGGAGCCAGCCCCAAGCTTTCTTT.